This T cell receptor beta chain stems from a study of blood T cell repertoires in COVID-19. Study details: Acute and convalescent COVID-19 specimens originated in the United States, Italy and Spain.

Clones were sequenced by immunoSEQ multiplex PCR, and TCRdb holds only the in-frame ones, with some missing. The table lists about 140,000 clones, 70% to 85% of them singletons. CDR3 size: 13 residues. Trimming removed 5 bases at V and 1 base at J, with 8 bases between. Germline loops: CDR1 MNHEY, CDR2 SVGAGI. Cohort allocation depended upon clinical history that participants reported. Sequenced input: PBMCs or T cells enriched from blood (not recorded which). This clonotype originated in a woman under 30 who had been exposed to COVID-19. The genes are TRBV6-5 and TRBJ2-5, with D perhaps TRBD2 (6 bases). CDR3 amino acids: CASSRGFQETQYF. CDR3 bases: TGTGCCAGCAGTCGGGGGTTCCAAGAGACCCAGTACTTC.